A selection of T cell receptor beta chains follows, all from one sample in a study of control samples from healthy donors and cancer patients. TCRdb keeps only in-frame clones here, not all; method: immunoSEQ multiplex PCR. Among about 120,000 clones listed, 85% to 95% were seen once. Material for sequencing was PBMCs. The receptor source for this set is a man in his fifties with head and neck cancer. Both conserved end residues are part of each CDR3. The D gene is left open where the match is weak. Clone size is shown for a subset of rows, as once, few, many or a class of expanded clone.

>NA|TRBJ2-7|NA|TRBV6-6
CASTKTGMYEQYF
TGTGCCAGCACCAAGACAGGAATGTACGAGCAGTACTTC
>NA|TRBJ1-2|few|TRBV6-1
CASSEEFGPTRGYTF
TGTGCCAGCAGTGAAGAGTTCGGACCCACCCGTGGCTACACCTTC
>NA|TRBJ2-6|NA|TRBV6-2/TRBV6-3
CASSYLVSGAHSGANVLTF
TGTGCCAGCAGTTATTTAGTGTCCGGGGCCCACTCTGGGGCCAACGTCCTGACTTTC
>NA|TRBJ1-1|NA|TRBV18
CASSITGDSNTEAFF
TGTGCCAGCTCAATCACGGGGGACTCGAACACTGAAGCTTTCTTT
>NA|TRBJ1-1|NA|TRBV30
CAWSVGPSKAFF
TGTGCCTGGAGTGTAGGCCCAAGTAAAGCTTTCTTT
>NA|TRBJ1-5|once|TRBV6-5
CASSYDRVAPQHF
TGTGCCAGCAGTTACGATAGGGTGGCGCCCCAGCATTTT
>TRBD1|TRBJ1-1|NA|TRBV18
CASSYDRDTEAFF
TGTGCCAGCTCATATGACAGGGACACTGAAGCTTTCTTT
>TRBD1|TRBJ1-1|NA|TRBV18
CASSPDRATEAFF
TGTGCCAGCTCACCGGACAGGGCAACTGAAGCTTTCTTT
>TRBD2|TRBJ2-1|once|TRBV5-1
CASSSGTRNNEQFF
TGCGCCAGCAGCTCTGGGACTAGAAACAATGAGCAGTTCTTC
>NA|TRBJ1-1|NA|TRBV19
CASSIDGRGKAFF
TGTGCCAGTAGTATAGACGGAAGGGGAAAAGCTTTCTTT
>TRBD2|TRBJ2-3|NA|TRBV6-5
CASSTSGGTQYF
TGTGCCAGCAGTACAAGCGGGGGTACGCAGTATTTT
>TRBD1|TRBJ2-1|NA|TRBV18
CASSMQGVNNEQFF
TGTGCCAGCTCAATGCAGGGGGTGAACAATGAGCAGTTCTTC
>NA|TRBJ2-4|once|TRBV4-3
CASSQDQDIRNIQYF
TGCGCCAGCAGCCAAGACCAAGATATTAGAAACATTCAGTACTTC
>NA|TRBJ1-3|NA|TRBV10-3
CAIRGRTVAGGNTIYF
TGTGCCATCAGGGGGCGGACAGTGGCAGGTGGAAACACCATATATTTT
>TRBD1|TRBJ1-1|NA|TRBV4-1
CASSPGQGPNTEAFF
TGCGCCAGCAGCCCCGGACAGGGGCCGAACACTGAAGCTTTCTTT